This T cell receptor (beta chain) was identified in a study of blood T cell repertoires in COVID-19. Study-wide background: Acute-phase and convalescent COVID-19 samples originated in the United States, Italy and Spain. T cells, B-cell-depleted T cells, or PBMCs provided the cDNA or gDNA that served as material.

There are 14 residues in the CDR3. V was clipped by 1 base and J by 8 bases; unmatched bases: 5. The germline V gene has CDR1 SEHNR and CDR2 FQNEAQ (reference sequence). Per the original data handling: Counts of nucleated cells, estimated from reference gene primer amplification, were obtained. The data were produced by immunoSEQ multiplex PCR, yet TCRdb's version contains in-frame clones alone and is incomplete. V and J calls and clone size follow that table, whereas D and trimming were derived from the DNA. This sample has roughly 220,000 clones, with 70% to 90% found just once. The source is a man aged 55 to 70 with acute or convalescent COVID-19. The sample was peripheral blood. This chain uses TRBV7-9 with TRBJ2-1; 7 bases match TRBD2. The CDR3 loop reads CASSLEASGDEQFF. The DNA of the CDR3 is TGTGCCAGCAGCTTAGAGGCTAGCGGAGATGAGCAGTTCTTC. Full variable domain (rest looked up from reference TRBV7-9 and TRBJ2-1): DTGVSQNPRHKITKRGQNVTFRCDPISEHNRLYWYRQTLGQGPEFLTYFQNEAQLEKSRLLSDRFSAERPKGSFSTLEIQRTEQGDSAMYLCASSLEASGDEQFFGPGTRLTVL.